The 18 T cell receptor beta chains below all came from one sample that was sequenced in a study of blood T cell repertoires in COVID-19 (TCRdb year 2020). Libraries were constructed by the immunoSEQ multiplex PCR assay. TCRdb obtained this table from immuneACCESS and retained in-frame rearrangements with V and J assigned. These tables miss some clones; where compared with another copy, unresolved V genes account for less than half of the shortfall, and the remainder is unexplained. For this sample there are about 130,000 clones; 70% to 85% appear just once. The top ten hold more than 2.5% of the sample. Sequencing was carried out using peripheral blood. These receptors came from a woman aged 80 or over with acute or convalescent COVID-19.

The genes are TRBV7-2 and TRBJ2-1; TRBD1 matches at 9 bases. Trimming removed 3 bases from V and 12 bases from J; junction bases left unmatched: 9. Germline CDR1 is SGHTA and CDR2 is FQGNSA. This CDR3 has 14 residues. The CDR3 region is CASSFGTGQKGQFF. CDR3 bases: TGTGCCAGCAGCTTCGGGACAGGGCAAAAGGGGCAGTTCTTC.

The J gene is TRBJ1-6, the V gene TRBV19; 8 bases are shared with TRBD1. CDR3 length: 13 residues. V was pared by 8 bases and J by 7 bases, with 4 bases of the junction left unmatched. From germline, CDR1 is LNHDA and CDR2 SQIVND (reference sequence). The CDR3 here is CASAGQENSPLHF. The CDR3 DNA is TGTGCCAGTGCGGGACAGGAGAATTCACCCCTCCACTTT.

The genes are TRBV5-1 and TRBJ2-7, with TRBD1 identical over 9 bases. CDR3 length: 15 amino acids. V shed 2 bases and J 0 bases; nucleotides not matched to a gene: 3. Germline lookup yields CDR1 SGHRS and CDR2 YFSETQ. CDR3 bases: TGCGCCAGCAGCTTCGGGACAGGGTTCTCCTACGAGCAGTACTTC. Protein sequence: CASSFGTGFSYEQYF.

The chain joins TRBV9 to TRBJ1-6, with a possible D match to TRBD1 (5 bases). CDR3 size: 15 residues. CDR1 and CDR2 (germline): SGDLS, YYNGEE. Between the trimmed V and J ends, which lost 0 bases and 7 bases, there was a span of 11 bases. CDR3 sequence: CASSVEQGFNSPLHF. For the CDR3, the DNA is TGTGCCAGCAGCGTAGAGCAGGGATTCAATTCACCCCTCCACTTT.

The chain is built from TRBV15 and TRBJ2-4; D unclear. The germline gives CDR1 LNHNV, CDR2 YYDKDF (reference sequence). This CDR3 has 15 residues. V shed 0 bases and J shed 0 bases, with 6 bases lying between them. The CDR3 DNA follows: TGTGCCACCAGCAGAGATCAACAAGCCAAAAACATTCAGTACTTC. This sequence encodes CATSRDQQAKNIQYF. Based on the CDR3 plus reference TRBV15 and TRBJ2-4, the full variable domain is DAMVIQNPRYQVTQFGKPVTLSCSQTLNHNVMYWYQQKSSQAPKLLFHYYDKDFNNEADTPDNFQSRRPNTSFCFLDIRSPGLGDTAMYLCATSRDQQAKNIQYFGAGTRLSVL.

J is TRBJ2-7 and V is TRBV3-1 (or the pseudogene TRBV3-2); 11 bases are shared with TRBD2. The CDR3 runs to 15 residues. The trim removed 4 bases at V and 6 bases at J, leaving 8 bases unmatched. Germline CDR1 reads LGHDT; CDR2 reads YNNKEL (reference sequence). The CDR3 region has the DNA TGTGCCAGCAGCCGAAGACTAGCGGGAAGGCTCGAGCAGTACTTC. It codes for CASSRRLAGRLEQYF.

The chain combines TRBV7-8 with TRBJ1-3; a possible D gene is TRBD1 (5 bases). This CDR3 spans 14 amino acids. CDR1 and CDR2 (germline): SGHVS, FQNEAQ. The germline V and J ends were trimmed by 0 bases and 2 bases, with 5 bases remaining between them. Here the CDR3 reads CASSLAGAGNTIYF. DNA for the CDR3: TGTGCCAGCAGCTTAGCAGGGGCTGGAAACACCATATATTTT.

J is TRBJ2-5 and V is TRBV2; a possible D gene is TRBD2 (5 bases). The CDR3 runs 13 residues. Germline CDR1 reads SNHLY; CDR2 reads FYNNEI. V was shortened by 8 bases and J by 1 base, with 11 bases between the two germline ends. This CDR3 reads CASGSRIQETQYF. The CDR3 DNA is TGTGCCAGCGGGAGCCGTATCCAAGAGACCCAGTACTTC. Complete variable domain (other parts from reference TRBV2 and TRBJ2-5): EPEVTQTPSHQVTQMGQEVILRCVPISNHLYFYWYRQILGQKVEFLVSFYNNEISEKSEIFDDQFSVERPDGSNFTLKIRSTKLEDSAMYFCASGSRIQETQYFGPGTRLLVL.

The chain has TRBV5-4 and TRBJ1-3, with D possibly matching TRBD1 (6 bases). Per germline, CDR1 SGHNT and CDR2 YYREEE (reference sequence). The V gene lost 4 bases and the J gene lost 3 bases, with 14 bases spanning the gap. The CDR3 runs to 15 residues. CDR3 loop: CASSTGQSGGNTIYF. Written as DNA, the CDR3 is TGTGCCAGCAGCACCGGACAGAGTGGTGGAAACACCATATATTTT.

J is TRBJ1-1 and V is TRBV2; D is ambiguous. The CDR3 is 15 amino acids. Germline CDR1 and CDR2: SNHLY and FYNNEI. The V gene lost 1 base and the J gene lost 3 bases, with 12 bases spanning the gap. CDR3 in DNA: TGTGCCAGCAGTGAAGAGGCGGGGTCGGACACTGAAGCTTTCTTT. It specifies CASSEEAGSDTEAFF.

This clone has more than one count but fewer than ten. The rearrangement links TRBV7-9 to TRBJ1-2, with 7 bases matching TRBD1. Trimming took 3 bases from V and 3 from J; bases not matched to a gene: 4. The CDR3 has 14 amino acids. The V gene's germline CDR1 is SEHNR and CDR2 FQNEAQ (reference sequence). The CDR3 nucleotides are TGTGCCAGCAGCTTGGGAACAGGGGACTATGGCTACACCTTC. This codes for CASSLGTGDYGYTF. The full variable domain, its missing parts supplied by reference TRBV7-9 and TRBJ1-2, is DTGVSQNPRHKITKRGQNVTFRCDPISEHNRLYWYRQTLGQGPEFLTYFQNEAQLEKSRLLSDRFSAERPKGSFSTLEIQRTEQGDSAMYLCASSLGTGDYGYTFGSGTRLTVV.

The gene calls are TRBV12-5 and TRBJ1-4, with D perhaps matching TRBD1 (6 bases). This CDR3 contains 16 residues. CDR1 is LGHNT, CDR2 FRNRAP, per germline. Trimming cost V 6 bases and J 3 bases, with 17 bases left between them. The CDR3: CASGQGLGPSNEKLFF. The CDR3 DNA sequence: TGTGCTAGTGGACAGGGCCTGGGGCCATCTAATGAAAAACTGTTTTTT.

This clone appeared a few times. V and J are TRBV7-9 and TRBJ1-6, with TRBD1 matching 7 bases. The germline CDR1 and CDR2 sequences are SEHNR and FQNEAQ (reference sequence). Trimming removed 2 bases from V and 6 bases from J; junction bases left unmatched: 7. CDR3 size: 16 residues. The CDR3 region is CASSLIGTVPNSPLHF. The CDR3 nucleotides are TGTGCCAGCAGCTTAATAGGGACAGTCCCTAATTCACCCCTCCACTTT.

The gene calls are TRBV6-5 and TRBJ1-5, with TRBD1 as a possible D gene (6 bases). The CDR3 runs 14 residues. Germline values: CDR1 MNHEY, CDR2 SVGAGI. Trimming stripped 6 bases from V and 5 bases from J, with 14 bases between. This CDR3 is CASSRSSGDQPQHF. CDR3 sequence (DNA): TGTGCCAGCAGCAGATCATCAGGGGATCAGCCCCAGCATTTT.

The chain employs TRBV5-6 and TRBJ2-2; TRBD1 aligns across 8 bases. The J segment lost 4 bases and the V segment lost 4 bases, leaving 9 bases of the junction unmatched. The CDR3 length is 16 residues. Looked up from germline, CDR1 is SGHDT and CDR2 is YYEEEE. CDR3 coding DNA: TGTGCCAGCAGCCTGGGACAGGTCATCATCACCGGGGAGCTGTTTTTT. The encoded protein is CASSLGQVIITGELFF.

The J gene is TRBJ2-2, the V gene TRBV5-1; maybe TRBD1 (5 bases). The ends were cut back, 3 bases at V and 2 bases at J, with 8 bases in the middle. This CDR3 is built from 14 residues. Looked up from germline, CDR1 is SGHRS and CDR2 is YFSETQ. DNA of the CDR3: TGCGCCAGCAGCTGGCAGGGAAACACCGGGGAGCTGTTTTTT. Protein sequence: CASSWQGNTGELFF.

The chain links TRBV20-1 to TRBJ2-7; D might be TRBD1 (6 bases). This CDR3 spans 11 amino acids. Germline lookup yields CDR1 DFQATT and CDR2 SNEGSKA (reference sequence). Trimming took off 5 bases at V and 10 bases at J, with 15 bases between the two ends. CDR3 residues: CSAGTSAGQYF. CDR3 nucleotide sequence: TGCAGTGCTGGGACATCCGCCGGTCAGTACTTC.

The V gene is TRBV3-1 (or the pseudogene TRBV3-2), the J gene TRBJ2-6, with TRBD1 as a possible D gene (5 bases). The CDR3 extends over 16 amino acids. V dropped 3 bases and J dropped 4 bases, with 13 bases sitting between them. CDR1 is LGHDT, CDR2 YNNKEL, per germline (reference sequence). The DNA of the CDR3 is TGTGCCAGCAGCCACCCCAGGGTGCGCGGGGCCAACGTCCTGACTTTC. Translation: CASSHPRVRGANVLTF.